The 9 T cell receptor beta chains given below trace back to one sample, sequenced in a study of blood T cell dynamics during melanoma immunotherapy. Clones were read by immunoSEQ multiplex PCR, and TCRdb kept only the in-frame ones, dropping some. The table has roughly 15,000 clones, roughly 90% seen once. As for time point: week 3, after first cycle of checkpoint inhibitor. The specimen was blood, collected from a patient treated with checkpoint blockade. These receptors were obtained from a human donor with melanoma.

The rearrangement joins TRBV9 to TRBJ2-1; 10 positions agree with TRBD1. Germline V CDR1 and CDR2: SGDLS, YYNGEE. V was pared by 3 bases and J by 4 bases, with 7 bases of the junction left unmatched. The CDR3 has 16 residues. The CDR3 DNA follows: TGTGCCAGCAGCGCCCATGGGGGACAGGGGTACAATGAGCAGTTCTTC. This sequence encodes CASSAHGGQGYNEQFF.

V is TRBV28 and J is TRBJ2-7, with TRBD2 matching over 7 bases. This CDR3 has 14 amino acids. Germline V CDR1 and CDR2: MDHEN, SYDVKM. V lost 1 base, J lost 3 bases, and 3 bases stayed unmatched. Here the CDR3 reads CASSLSSGIYEQYF. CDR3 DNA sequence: TGTGCCAGCAGTTTATCTAGCGGTATCTACGAGCAGTACTTC.

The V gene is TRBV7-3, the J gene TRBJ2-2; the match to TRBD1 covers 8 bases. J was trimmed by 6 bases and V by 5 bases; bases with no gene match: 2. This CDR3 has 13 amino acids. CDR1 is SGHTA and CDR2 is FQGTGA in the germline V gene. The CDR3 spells CASSQQGAGELFF. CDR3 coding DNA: TGTGCCAGCAGCCAACAGGGGGCCGGGGAGCTGTTTTTT.

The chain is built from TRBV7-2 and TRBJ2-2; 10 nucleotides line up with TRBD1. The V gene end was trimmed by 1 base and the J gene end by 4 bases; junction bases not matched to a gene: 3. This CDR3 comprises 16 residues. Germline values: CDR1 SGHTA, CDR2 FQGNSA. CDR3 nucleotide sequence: TGTGCCAGCAGCTTAGTAGGACAGGGGGTCACCGGGGAGCTGTTTTTT. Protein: CASSLVGQGVTGELFF.

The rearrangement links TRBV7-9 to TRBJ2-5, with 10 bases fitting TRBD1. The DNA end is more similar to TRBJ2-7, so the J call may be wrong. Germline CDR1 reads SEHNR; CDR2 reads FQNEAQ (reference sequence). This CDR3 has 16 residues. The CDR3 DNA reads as TGTGCCAGCAGCCGCGACCCGGGACAGGGGTCCTACGAGCAGTACTTC. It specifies CASSRDPGQGSYEQYF.

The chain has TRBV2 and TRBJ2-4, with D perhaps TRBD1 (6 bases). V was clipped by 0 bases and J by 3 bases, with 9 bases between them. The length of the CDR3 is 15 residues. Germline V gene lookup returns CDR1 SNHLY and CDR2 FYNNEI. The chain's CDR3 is CASSEARTDKNIQYF. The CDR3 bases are TGTGCCAGCAGTGAAGCGCGGACAGACAAAAACATTCAGTACTTC.

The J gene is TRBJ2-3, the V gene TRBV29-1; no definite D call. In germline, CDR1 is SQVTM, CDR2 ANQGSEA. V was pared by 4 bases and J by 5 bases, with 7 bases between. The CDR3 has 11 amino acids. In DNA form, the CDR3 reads TGCAGCGTTGGATTGGGAGATACGCAGTATTTT. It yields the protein CSVGLGDTQYF.

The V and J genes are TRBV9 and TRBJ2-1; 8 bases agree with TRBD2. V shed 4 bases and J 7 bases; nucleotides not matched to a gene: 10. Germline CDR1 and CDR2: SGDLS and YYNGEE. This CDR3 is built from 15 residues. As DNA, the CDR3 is TGTGCCAGCAGCCTAGACGGGAGGGGGATGAATGAGCAGTTCTTC. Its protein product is CASSLDGRGMNEQFF. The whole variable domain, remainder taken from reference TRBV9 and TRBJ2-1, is DSGVTQTPKHLITATGQRVTLRCSPRSGDLSVYWYQQSLDQGLQFLIQYYNGEERAKGNILERFSAQQFPDLHSELNLSSLELGDSALYFCASSLDGRGMNEQFFGPGTRLTVL.

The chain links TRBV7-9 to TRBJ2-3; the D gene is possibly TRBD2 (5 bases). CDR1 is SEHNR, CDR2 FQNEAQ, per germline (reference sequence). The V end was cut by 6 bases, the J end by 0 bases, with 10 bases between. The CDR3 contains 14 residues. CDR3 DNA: TGTGCCAGCAGTCGAGGACTGAGCACAGATACGCAGTATTTT. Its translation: CASSRGLSTDTQYF.